This T cell receptor (beta chain) was recorded in a study of long-term antiretroviral therapy in people with HIV (dated 2022 in TCRdb). In terms of the full investigation: Collection of the earliest samples took place about a decade ahead of the 2015 WHO recommendation for immediate ART, at a time when ART was typically delayed until CD4 counts fell. A retrospective serial study tested whether changes in peripheral blood TRB repertoire composition and diversity were associated with ART initiation and durable HIV suppression. A total of roughly 180 cryopreserved PBMC samples were contributed to the cohort by 30 adults with confirmed HIV infection, with samples collected serially over a mean of around 6 years (range 1-12). Eleven of the 30 participants with HIV were female. No cross-contamination during QIAcube processing turned up in test extractions that ran a monoclonal T-cell line alongside 25 to 35 polyclonal samples.

The immunoSEQ hsTCRB v3.0 assay was used at survey level resolution to sequence the TRB variable region. TRB sequencing targeted a depth of about 40,000-55,000 T-cell genomes per sample. TRB libraries were pooled and sequenced on an Illumina MiSeq using a v3 150-cycle kit. Turning to the authors' computational methods: Repertoire analysis was performed in R inside a reproducible Nextflow workflow that covered QC, data transformation and analysis. Custom analyses were implemented in LymphoSeq2, an R package for AIRR-Seq data exploration. A few samples that yielded fewer than 5000 total TRB sequences were excluded, so that fewer than 200 HIV repertoires were analyzed. Among the roughly 200 retained HIV repertoires, 59 were collected before ART initiation and 120 to 140 after ART initiation. Repertoires were downsampled to 5000 TRB nucleotide sequences, with summary statistics averaged over 100 downsampling iterations. The analysis kept only TRB sequences whose CDR3 regions were at least seven amino acids long. Two measures captured diversity: a Shannon entropy-derived clonality score and the Gini coefficient. In the repertoire networks, any two of the top 5000 CDR3 amino acid sequences were connected whenever the two sequences differed by an edit distance of one. For TRB CDR3 amino acid sequences, antigen specificity groups and MHC restriction were predicted with GLIPH2. To flag known associations with CMV, EBV, HIV or tissue antigens, CDR3 amino acid sequences were compared against VDJdb and McPAS-TCR. Pre-ART, post-ART and control groups were compared with Wilcoxon signed-rank tests and Holm-Bonferroni correction. The table comes from immuneACCESS by way of TCRdb, which keeps in-frame sequences with V and J called. Part of the clones is missing from these tables; in studies checked, under half for an unresolved V gene and the rest for unknown reasons. That table is the source of V, J and clone size, and D and trimming were worked out from the DNA. Here the sample has around 17,000 clones; under 90% occur a single time. The top ten clonotypes cover 7% to 9% of the sample.

The CDR3 numbers 15 residues from cysteine through phenylalanine. Only the CDR3 region is kept as DNA, spanning 45 bases read in frame from base 1. The germline V gene provides CDR1 SGHDT and CDR2 YYEEEE. V loses 1 base, J loses 6 bases, and the germline ends lie 13 bases apart. General conclusions and limits of the study: Limited PBMC availability meant only the TCR beta chain was sequenced, without alpha chain pairing. The samples span the years 2004 to 2017, and the ART regimens used at that time may not be as effective as current regimens. The repertoire was dominated across all time points by expanded TRB clones identified before ART initiation, although this dominance was seen to fluctuate and to decrease in many PLHIV after ART. Because pre-ART samples had limited cell numbers, unsorted PBMC were profiled rather than sorted CD4+ and CD8+ T cells. Starting ART was linked to a significant rise in TRB diversity, yet even with long-term ART the diversity remained significantly lower than in transplant donor controls. No data were available on ART adherence, viral resistance or therapy changes, limiting inferences about post-ART repertoire changes. Narrower CDR3 length ranges were observed in HIV repertoires than in controls, and an antigen-experienced repertoire with only a slight naive shift after ART was suggested by the network structure.

On this clone: Its cognate antigen has yet to be identified. No qualities accompany the bases; no much larger clone lies one base away.

To be included, a participant needed at least one PBMC sample from before ART initiation plus at least two post-ART samples. Treatment was received in the United States of America by all participants with HIV. Before DNA extraction, cryopreserved samples of about 0.95-10 million PBMC were thawed and then washed. At the time of the earliest PBMC sample for each participant with HIV, ages ranged from roughly 23 to 55 years. Per participant, PBMC samples came from 1-4 timepoints prior to ART initiation and 2-8 timepoints following ART initiation, for a median of 7 samples. Serial HIV viral load, CD4+ T-cell count, ART history and demographic data were obtained for every participant. Genomic DNA was extracted from unsorted PBMC with a Qiagen kit on a QIAcube, with processing performed in batches of 12 samples.

Recombination linked TRBV5-6 to TRBJ2-2; no D gene is confidently identified. Sequences were derived from unsorted PBMCs, sampled 0.1 years after starting antiretroviral therapy. This sequence was found in a young man with HIV. CDR3 sequence: CASSLLRSPAGELFF. The base sequence is TGTGCCAGCAGCTTGTTAAGATCACCCGCCGGGGAGCTGTTTTTT.